This is a list of T cell receptor beta chains from one sample in a study of blood T cell repertoires in COVID-19. Sequencing used immunoSEQ multiplex PCR; TCRdb keeps in-frame clones, though not all of them. The data show 100,000 to 120,000 clones, roughly 87% seen once. The sample was peripheral blood. The receptors shown here come from a human donor in a cohort sampled during active COVID-19. CDR3s include the opening cysteine and the closing phenylalanine or tryptophan. A D gene is named only where the DNA matches it firmly. Clone size is stated in some rows and not others, as once, few, many or a class when expanded.

D	length	V	J	size	DNA	CDR3
-	14	TRBV7-3	TRBJ1-1	-	TGTGCCAGCAGCTTAACAGGGGTGAGCGCTGAAGCTTTCTTT	CASSLTGVSAEAFF
TRBD1	17	TRBV7-9	TRBJ1-3	-	TGTGCCAGCAGCCGAGGAGGGGGCGCGAGTCCAGGAAACACCATATATTTT	CASSRGGGASPGNTIYF
TRBD2	14	TRBV7-3	TRBJ2-7	-	TGTGCCAGCAGCATGAGCGGGATCGCCTACGAGCAGTACTTC	CASSMSGIAYEQYF
-	15	TRBV6-5	TRBJ1-1	-	TGTGCCAGCAGTTACTCCATCCCCATGAACACTGAAGCTTTCTTT	CASSYSIPMNTEAFF
-	13	TRBV28	TRBJ1-5	once	TGTGCCAGCAGTTCGGACAGAGATCAGCCCCAGCATTTT	CASSSDRDQPQHF
-	15	TRBV7-9	TRBJ2-2	once	TGTGCCAGCACCAACGCCGGGACGAACACCGGGGAGCTGTTTTTT	CASTNAGTNTGELFF
-	14	TRBV11-2	TRBJ2-3	-	TGTGCCAGCAGGACAGGTTCCCCTTCGGGTACGCAGTATTTT	CASRTGSPSGTQYF
TRBD2	17	TRBV4-1	TRBJ2-3	-	TGCGCCAGCAGCCAAGATCCCGGGGGGACCCGCACAGATACGCAGTATTTT	CASSQDPGGTRTDTQYF
TRBD2	14	TRBV9	TRBJ2-7	-	TGTGCCAGCAGCGTAGCGGGAGGGCAATACGAGCAGTACTTC	CASSVAGGQYEQYF
TRBD1	15	TRBV5-4	TRBJ2-3	-	TGTGCCAGCAGCGCCCCTACAGGGGGAATAGATACGCAGTATTTT	CASSAPTGGIDTQYF
TRBD1	18	TRBV27	TRBJ2-1	-	TGTGCCAGCAGTTTATTCCCACCAGACAGGGAAGTCTACAATGAGCAGTTCTTC	CASSLFPPDREVYNEQFF
TRBD2	16	TRBV19	TRBJ2-2	-	TGTGCCAGTAGTATCGGAGCGGGAGCGAACACCGGGGAGCTGTTTTTT	CASSIGAGANTGELFF
-	14	TRBV27	TRBJ1-1	-	TGTGCCAGCAGTTTTGACAGTAAGGGCACTGAAGCTTTCTTT	CASSFDSKGTEAFF
-	13	TRBV18	TRBJ1-5	-	TGTGCCAGCTCACCCCAGGCAAATCAGCCCCAGCATTTT	CASSPQANQPQHF
TRBD1	15	TRBV28	TRBJ2-7	-	TGTGCCAGCAGCCCTGTCGGACAGGGGATCGGGGAGCAGTACTTC	CASSPVGQGIGEQYF
-	11	TRBV6-5	TRBJ1-1	-	TGTGCCAGCATCGTTGGACAAGCAGCTTTCTTT	CASIVGQAAFF
-	15	TRBV11-1	TRBJ2-1	-	TGTGCCAGCAGCGTCCGTCGGTCCGGGGGCAATGAGCAGTTCTTC	CASSVRRSGGNEQFF
TRBD2	15	TRBV11-2	TRBJ2-2	-	TGTGCCAGCAGCTTACCGGGACTAGTAAACGGGGAGCTGTTTTTT	CASSLPGLVNGELFF
TRBD1	15	TRBV18	TRBJ2-7	-	TGTGCCAGCTCGCCCCGGACAGGTAGCTCCTACGAGCAGTACTTC	CASSPRTGSSYEQYF
-	10	TRBV2	TRBJ2-7	once	TGTGCCAGCGCCGAGGCCGAGCAGTACTTC	CASAEAEQYF
TRBD1	14	TRBV7-9	TRBJ2-7	few	TGTGCCAGCAGCCCTCGACAGGGGGCGGACGAGCAGTACTTC	CASSPRQGADEQYF
-	15	TRBV2	TRBJ1-5	-	TGTGCCAGCAGCCGGAGGGACTTTAGCAATCAGCCCCAGCATTTT	CASSRRDFSNQPQHF
TRBD1	15	TRBV18	TRBJ2-3	-	TGTGCCAGCTCAGCGACAGGGGTCCCTGCAGATACGCAGTATTTT	CASSATGVPADTQYF
TRBD1	12	TRBV3-1/TRBV3-2	TRBJ2-7	-	TGTGCCAGCAGCAACACAGGGGATGAGCAGTACTTC	CASSNTGDEQYF
-	15	TRBV7-6	TRBJ1-2	once	TGTGCCAGCAGCACGGACAGTCTAGGCAGGGGTGGCTACACCTTC	CASSTDSLGRGGYTF
-	14	TRBV6-5	TRBJ2-7	-	TGTGCCAGCAGTCGCTCCCGAGGAGGTCTCGAGCAGTACTTC	CASSRSRGGLEQYF
TRBD2	17	TRBV5-1	TRBJ2-1	-	TGCGCCAGCAGCATCCCTAGCGGGAGGGCGTCCTACAATGAGCAGTTCTTC	CASSIPSGRASYNEQFF
TRBD2	14	TRBV5-1	TRBJ2-5	-	TGCGCCCGCAGCGGGGGGGGGTCCCAAGAGACCCAGTACTTC	CARSGGGSQETQYF
TRBD1	17	TRBV14	TRBJ1-3	-	TGTGCCAGCAGCCCGGGGACAGGGAGGCTGACTGGAAACACCATATATTTT	CASSPGTGRLTGNTIYF
-	15	TRBV3-1/TRBV3-2	TRBJ1-2	-	TGTGCCAGCAGCCAAGAACCCGCAGGCTCCTATGGCTACACCTTC	CASSQEPAGSYGYTF
TRBD2	13	TRBV5-1	TRBJ2-1	-	TGCGCCAGCAGGCGGGGGACCTACAATGAGCAGTTCTTC	CASRRGTYNEQFF
-	15	TRBV15	TRBJ2-7	-	TGTGCCACCAGCAGGGCGGAGGAGAGCTCCTACGAGCAGTACTTC	CATSRAEESSYEQYF
-	14	TRBV27	TRBJ1-2	-	TGTGCCAGCAGTTTGCGGGGGGGAGACTATGGCTACACCTTC	CASSLRGGDYGYTF
TRBD2	16	TRBV6-6	TRBJ2-7	-	TGTGCCAGCAGTTACTCTTACGGGAGGGCCTTCCACGAGCAGTACTTC	CASSYSYGRAFHEQYF
TRBD1	14	TRBV9	TRBJ1-2	-	TGTGCCAGCAGCGCTCCACAGGGGGCGGATGGCTACACCTTC	CASSAPQGADGYTF